This TCR beta chain comes out of a study of shared clonotypes between healthy human individuals. Around 90 million PBMCs served as the genomic DNA source for unsorted samples. The protocol was immunoSEQ multiplex PCR, while the TCRdb copy is restricted to in-frame clones and leaves out a portion. The data contain 400,000 to 600,000 clones, about 75% of them singletons. This TCR was recovered from a woman between 40 and 50 years old in good health. Some clones in this sample may be carry-over from other donors' samples. Sequences were obtained from PBMCs.

The CDR3 DNA reads as TGTGCCAGTTGTAAGGGGCCTAACTATGGCTACACCTTC. Translation gives CASCKGPNYGYTF. V usage is TRBV19 and J usage is TRBJ1-2, with D possibly TRBD1 on 5 matching bases. The CDR3 totals 13 residues. V lost 8 bases, J lost 0 bases, and 10 bases lay in between. From germline, CDR1 is LNHDA and CDR2 SQIVND (reference sequence).